These T cell receptor beta chains were read from a single sample in a study of CD8 T cells in Susac syndrome. Using its own MiXCR run on the immunoSEQ multiplex PCR reads, TCRdb lists one record per CDR3 protein. The sample has about 130,000 distinct CDR3 sequences, about 93% seen once; the top ten hold approximately 0.2%. The sequenced material came from CD8+ T cells from PBMCs. The receptors come from a human donor with Susac syndrome. CDR3s include the opening cysteine and the closing phenylalanine or tryptophan. Fields, in order: J gene, clone size, D gene, V gene, CDR3 protein, CDR3 DNA. A D gene is named only where the DNA matches it firmly. Size tells how often a clone was seen (once, few, many) or the class of an expanded clone, and some rows leave it out.

>TRBJ1-6|once|.|TRBV7-3
CASSLVAPNSPLHF
TGTGCCAGCAGCTTAGTAGCTCCAAATTCACCCCTCCACTTT
>TRBJ2-3|once|.|TRBV20-1
CSARDANTDTQYF
TGCAGTGCTAGAGATGCCAATACAGATACGCAGTATTTT
>TRBJ2-2|.|TRBD2|TRBV20-1
CSARVGGSDTGELFF
TGCAGTGCTAGAGTAGGCGGGAGCGACACCGGGGAGCTGTTTTTT
>TRBJ1-1|.|.|TRBV5-1
CASSRMQGNTEAFF
TGCGCCAGCAGCAGAATGCAGGGGAACACTGAAGCTTTCTTT
>TRBJ2-7|.|TRBD1|TRBV7-9
CASSGIDRVHYEQYF
TGTGCCAGCAGTGGGATCGACAGGGTCCACTACGAGCAGTACTTC
>TRBJ2-3|.|.|TRBV25-1
CASRDFSTDTQYF
TGTGCCAGCAGGGACTTTAGCACAGATACGCAGTATTTT
>TRBJ1-2|once|.|TRBV19
CASSAGTAYGYTF
TGTGCCAGTAGTGCCGGGACGGCCTATGGCTACACCTTC
>TRBJ2-1|.|TRBD1|TRBV12-3/TRBV12-4
CASSPGQGGAYNEQFF
TGTGCCAGCAGTCCGGGACAGGGTGGCGCCTACAATGAGCAGTTCTTC
>TRBJ2-3|.|.|TRBV9
CASTQHPGRVGTDTQYF
TGTGCCAGCACTCAGCACCCCGGTAGGGTCGGAACAGATACGCAGTATTTT
>TRBJ1-6|.|.|TRBV4-1
CASSARDNNNSPLHF
TGCGCCAGCAGCGCCCGGGACAATAATAATTCACCCCTCCACTTT
>TRBJ1-2|.|.|TRBV20-1
CSARWQEANYGYTF
TGCAGTGCTAGGTGGCAGGAAGCTAACTATGGCTACACCTTC
>TRBJ2-5|.|TRBD1|TRBV11-2
CASSLGTGGQNRRQETQYF
TGTGCCAGCAGCCTGGGGACAGGGGGTCAAAATAGACGGCAAGAGACCCAGTACTTC
>TRBJ2-3|.|TRBD2|TRBV5-4
CASSSRRLLAITDTQYF
TGTGCCAGCAGCTCCCGCCGGTTACTAGCGATTACAGATACGCAGTATTTT
>TRBJ2-1|.|TRBD2|TRBV30
CAWVLAGGPDEQFF
TGTGCCTGGGTCCTAGCGGGGGGGCCCGATGAGCAGTTCTTC
>TRBJ2-1|.|TRBD2|TRBV30
CAWKGLAGEAYNEQFF
TGTGCCTGGAAAGGACTAGCGGGAGAGGCCTACAATGAGCAGTTCTTC
>TRBJ2-7|.|TRBD1|TRBV6-5
CASSYEGAAPYEQYF
TGTGCCAGCAGTTACGAGGGGGCTGCCCCCTACGAGCAGTACTTC
>TRBJ1-2|.|.|TRBV7-2
CASSLANYGYTF
TGTGCCAGCAGCTTAGCTAACTATGGCTACACCTTC
>TRBJ2-3|.|TRBD1|TRBV30
CAWSVELRTGWGRTDTQYF
TGTGCCTGGAGTGTCGAACTACGGACAGGGTGGGGTCGCACAGATACGCAGTATTTT
>TRBJ2-1|.|TRBD1|TRBV25-1
CASSGGPGQGIIGEQFF
TGTGCCAGCAGTGGGGGCCCGGGACAGGGAATCATCGGTGAGCAGTTCTTC
>TRBJ1-1|.|.|TRBV24-1
CATSAKTDHEAFF
TGTGCCACCAGTGCAAAGACAGATCATGAAGCTTTCTTT
>TRBJ2-1|once|TRBD2|TRBV4-1
CASSQGGLAGDYNEQFF
TGCGCCAGCAGCCAAGGGGGACTAGCGGGAGACTACAATGAGCAGTTCTTC
>TRBJ2-7|.|.|TRBV29-1
CSVPTGLDHNEQYF
TGCAGCGTTCCGACAGGCCTGGACCACAACGAGCAGTACTTC
>TRBJ1-1|.|.|TRBV7-9
CASFGPGSTEAFF
TGTGCCAGCTTTGGGCCGGGGAGCACTGAAGCTTTCTTT
>TRBJ2-6|.|.|TRBV4-1
CASSRTGSGANVLTF
TGCGCCAGCAGTAGGACCGGATCTGGGGCCAACGTCCTGACTTTC
>TRBJ1-1|.|.|TRBV30
CAWSVVPNRTWGTEAFF
TGTGCCTGGAGTGTAGTCCCAAACAGAACCTGGGGCACTGAAGCTTTCTTT
>TRBJ2-2|.|TRBD2|TRBV30
CACPRASGSGRLATGELFF
TGTGCCTGCCCTCGAGCTAGCGGGAGTGGGAGGTTGGCCACCGGGGAGCTGTTTTTT